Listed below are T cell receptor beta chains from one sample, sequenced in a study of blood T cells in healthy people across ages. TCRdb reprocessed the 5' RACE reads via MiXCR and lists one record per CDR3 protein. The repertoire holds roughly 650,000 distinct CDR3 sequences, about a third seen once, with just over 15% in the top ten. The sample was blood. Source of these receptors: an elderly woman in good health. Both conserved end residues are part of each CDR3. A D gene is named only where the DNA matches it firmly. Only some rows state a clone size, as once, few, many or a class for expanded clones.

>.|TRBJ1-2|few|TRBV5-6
TGTGCCAGCAGCTTGGTCAGCTATGGCTACACCTTC
CASSLVSYGYTF
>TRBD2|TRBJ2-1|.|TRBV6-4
TGTGCCAGCAGCCGGGAGGCGGGAGTACATGAGCAGTTCTTC
CASSREAGVHEQFF
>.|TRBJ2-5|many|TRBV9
TGTGCCAGCAGCCATTCGGGACTTGAGACCCAGTACTTC
CASSHSGLETQYF
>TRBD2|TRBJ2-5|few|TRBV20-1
TGCAGTGCTAGGGTAGCGGGAGGGCCGTGGGAGCAGTACTTC
CSARVAGGPWEQYF
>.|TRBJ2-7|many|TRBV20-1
TGCAGTGCGACCCGGGACACCGGGAACGAGCAGTACTTC
CSATRDTGNEQYF
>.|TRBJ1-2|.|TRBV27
TGTGCCAGCAGCTGGACAGTAAGCTATGGCTACACCTTC
CASSWTVSYGYTF
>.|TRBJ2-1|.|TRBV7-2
TGTGCCAGCAGCCAAGGAGGGTACAATGAGCAGTTCTTC
CASSQGGYNEQFF
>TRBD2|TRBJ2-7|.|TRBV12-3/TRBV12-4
TGTGCCAGCAGTTTACAGCTAGCGGTGGGTTACGAGCAGTACTTC
CASSLQLAVGYEQYF
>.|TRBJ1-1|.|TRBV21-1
TGTGCCAGCAGCAAAAATGAAGAGTTTAGGGGGACTGAAGCTTTCTTT
CASSKNEEFRGTEAFF
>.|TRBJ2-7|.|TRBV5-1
TGCGCCAGCAGCCCGGACCTAGGATGGAAATACGAGCAGTACTTC
CASSPDLGWKYEQYF
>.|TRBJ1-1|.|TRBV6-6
TGTGCCAGCACCCTTGCGACCACTGAAGCTTTCTTT
CASTLATTEAFF
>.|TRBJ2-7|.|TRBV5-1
TGCGCCAGCAGTTCTATAGTAGGCGACGAGCAGTACTTC
CASSSIVGDEQYF
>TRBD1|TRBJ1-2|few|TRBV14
TGTGCCAGCAGCCTTTCCGGGACAGGGACCTATGGCTACACCTTC
CASSLSGTGTYGYTF
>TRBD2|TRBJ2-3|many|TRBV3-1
TGTGCCAGCAGCCCCCGGCGGGGGGGCTGGGGCACAGATACGCAGTATTTT
CASSPRRGGWGTDTQYF
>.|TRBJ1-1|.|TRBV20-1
TGCAGTGCCGACCTTGGGGGCAGGATGAACACTGAAGCTTTCTTT
CSADLGGRMNTEAFF
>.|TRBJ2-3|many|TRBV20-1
TGCAGTGCTAGAGATGGGAGGGGGCGCACAGATACGCAGTATTTT
CSARDGRGRTDTQYF
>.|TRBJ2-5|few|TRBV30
TGTGCCTGGAGAGACCAAGTTTGGATCCCTCAGCGTGAGCAGTACTTC
CAWRDQVWIPQREQYF
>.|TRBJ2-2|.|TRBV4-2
TGTGCCAGCAGCTACCAGGAGGGGAGAAACACCGGGGAGCTGTTTTTT
CASSYQEGRNTGELFF
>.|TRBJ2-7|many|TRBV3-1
TGTGCCAGCAGCCAAGCACAGTATACGGAGCAGTACTTC
CASSQAQYTEQYF
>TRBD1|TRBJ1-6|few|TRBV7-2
TGTGCCAGCAGCTATAAGACGGACAGGGGAGGTTCACCCCTCCACTTT
CASSYKTDRGGSPLHF
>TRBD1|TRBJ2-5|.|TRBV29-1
TGCAGCGCTAGATTAAGGGGGCGAATCAGTGAGCAGTACTTC
CSARLRGRISEQYF
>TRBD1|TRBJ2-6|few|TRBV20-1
TGCAGTGCTAGAGATCTCCCTAGGACAGGGAGCTCTGGGGCCAACGTCCGGACTTTC
CSARDLPRTGSSGANVRTF
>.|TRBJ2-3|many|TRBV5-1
TGCGCCAGCAGCTTGGACGTCAGCCCCACAGATACGCAGTATTTT
CASSLDVSPTDTQYF
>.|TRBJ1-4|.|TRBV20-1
TGCAGTGCAAGGGTAGGGGGAGATGAAAAACTGTTTTTT
CSARVGGDEKLFF
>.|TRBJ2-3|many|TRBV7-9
TGTGCCAGCAGCTTGGACGCTTCCTATACGCAGTATTTT
CASSLDASYTQYF
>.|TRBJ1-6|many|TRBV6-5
TGTGCCAGCAGTTACAGACAGGAGATCTCCTATAATTCACCCCTCCACTTT
CASSYRQEISYNSPLHF
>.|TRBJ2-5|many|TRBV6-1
TGTGCCAGCAGTGAAAGAGACAGAAGTGGGACCCAGTACTTC
CASSERDRSGTQYF
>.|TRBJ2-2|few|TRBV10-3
TGTGCCATCAGTTCCGGGACAACGAACACCGGGGAGCTGTTTTTT
CAISSGTTNTGELFF
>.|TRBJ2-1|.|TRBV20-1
TGCAGTGCTCCCGGGACGAGATACAATGAGCAGTTCTTC
CSAPGTRYNEQFF
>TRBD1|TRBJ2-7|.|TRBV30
TGTGCCTGGACCCCGGGACAGGGTGTAGAGCAGTACTTC
CAWTPGQGVEQYF
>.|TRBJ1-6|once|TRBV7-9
TGTACCAGCAGCTCAGAGGGCTATAATTCACCCCTCCACTTT
CTSSSEGYNSPLHF
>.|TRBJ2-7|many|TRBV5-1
TGCGCCAGCACCGACGGGAACACCTACGAGCAGTACTTC
CASTDGNTYEQYF
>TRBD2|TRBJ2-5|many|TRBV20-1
TGCAGTGCTAGAGATGCCGGGACTAGTGCCGTTCAAGAGACCCAGTACTTC
CSARDAGTSAVQETQYF
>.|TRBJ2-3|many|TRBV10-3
TGTGCCATCAGTGAGGACAGAACAGATACGCAGTATTTT
CAISEDRTDTQYF
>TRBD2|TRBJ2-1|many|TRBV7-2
TGTGCCAGCAGCTTAGAACTAGCGGGGTATGAGCAGTTCTTC
CASSLELAGYEQFF
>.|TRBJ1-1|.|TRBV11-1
TGTGCCAGCAGCTTAGCGGGGTCAGCGAGCACTGAAGCTTTCTTT
CASSLAGSASTEAFF
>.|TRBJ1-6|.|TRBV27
TGTGCCAGCAGTTTAGGGGGGCCCTACAATAATTCACCCCTCCACTTT
CASSLGGPYNNSPLHF
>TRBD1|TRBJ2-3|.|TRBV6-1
TGTGCCAGCAGTCCCTTCCTACAGGGGGCTGAGACAGATACGCAGTATTTT
CASSPFLQGAETDTQYF
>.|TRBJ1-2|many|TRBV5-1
TGCGCCAGCAGCATGGACACAATCAGCTACACCTTC
CASSMDTISYTF
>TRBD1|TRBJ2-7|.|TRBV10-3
TGTGCCATCAGAGGGGACAGGGGCTACGAGCAGTACTTC
CAIRGDRGYEQYF
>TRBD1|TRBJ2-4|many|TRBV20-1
TGCAGTGCGTCAGGGGGACACATTCAGTACTTC
CSASGGHIQYF
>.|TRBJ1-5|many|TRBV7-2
TGTGCCAGCAGCGTACCAGGGGAAATTCAGCCCCAGCATTTT
CASSVPGEIQPQHF
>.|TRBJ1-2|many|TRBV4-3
TGCGCCAGCAGCCAAGATTCTGGCAGAAGCGGCTACACCTTC
CASSQDSGRSGYTF
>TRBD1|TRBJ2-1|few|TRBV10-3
TGTGCCATCAGCGAGAATTCCGACAGGGGGCACGAGCAGTTCTTC
CAISENSDRGHEQFF
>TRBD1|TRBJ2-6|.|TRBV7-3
TGTGCCAGCAGCGCCCGGGACAGGGGCTTCCTCTCTGGGGCCAACGTCCTGACTTTC
CASSARDRGFLSGANVLTF
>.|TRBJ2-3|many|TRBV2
TGTGCCACCGCACACCTATTCCGCACAGATACGCAGTATTTT
CATAHLFRTDTQYF
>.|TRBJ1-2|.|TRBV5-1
TGCGCCAGCAGCTGGGAGGCAGGGATCCGTGGCTACACCTTC
CASSWEAGIRGYTF
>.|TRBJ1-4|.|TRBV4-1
TGCGCCAGCAGACTAACAGGGCCCAGTAATGAAAAACTGTTTTTT
CASRLTGPSNEKLFF
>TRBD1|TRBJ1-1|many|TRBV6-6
TGTGCCAGCAGTGCTGACAGGGCGAAGGCTTTCTTT
CASSADRAKAFF
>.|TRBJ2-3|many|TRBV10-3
TGTGCCATCAGTGAGTCTAAGGGAGGCACAGATACGCAGTATTTT
CAISESKGGTDTQYF
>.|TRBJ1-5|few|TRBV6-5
TGTGCCAGCAGTCCCGTGGGGGCCGGTGGACAGCCCCAGCATTTT
CASSPVGAGGQPQHF
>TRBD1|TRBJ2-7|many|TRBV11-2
TGTGCCAGCCAAGGGACAGGGGCATTTTACGAGCAGTACTTC
CASQGTGAFYEQYF
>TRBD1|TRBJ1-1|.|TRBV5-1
TGCGCCAGCAGCTTGGAGGGGGCCAGGATGAACACTGAAGCTTTCTTT
CASSLEGARMNTEAFF
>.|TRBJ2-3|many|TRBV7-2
TGTGCCAGCACCACTGGGCGCTACACAGATACGCAGTATTTT
CASTTGRYTDTQYF